This T cell receptor beta chain was found in a study of OX40 agonist ivuxolimab in advanced cancers. Background on the study: Patients enrolled in dose escalation were diagnosed with hepatocellular carcinoma, melanoma, renal cell or head and neck cancer.

Some clones are missing from TCRdb's copy, which holds only in-frame ones; the method was immunoSEQ multiplex PCR. The table lists around 26,000 clones, about 88% of them singletons, with roughly 23% in the top ten. The origin of this receptor is an adult with an advanced solid tumor such as melanoma, head and neck, liver or kidney cancer. The sample in question was CD4+ or CD8+ T cells sorted from blood, obtained in a trial of the OX40 agonist ivuxolimab.

CDR3: CASSRDPGAFF. The CDR3 nucleotides are TGTGCCAGCAGCCGGGACCCTGGCGCTTTCTTT. The V and J genes are TRBV13 and TRBJ1-1; possibly TRBD1 for D (5 bases). V lost 5 bases and J 11 bases, leaving 12 bases between the germline ends. Looked up from germline, CDR1 is PRHDT and CDR2 is FYEKMQ (reference sequence). CDR3 length: 11 amino acids.